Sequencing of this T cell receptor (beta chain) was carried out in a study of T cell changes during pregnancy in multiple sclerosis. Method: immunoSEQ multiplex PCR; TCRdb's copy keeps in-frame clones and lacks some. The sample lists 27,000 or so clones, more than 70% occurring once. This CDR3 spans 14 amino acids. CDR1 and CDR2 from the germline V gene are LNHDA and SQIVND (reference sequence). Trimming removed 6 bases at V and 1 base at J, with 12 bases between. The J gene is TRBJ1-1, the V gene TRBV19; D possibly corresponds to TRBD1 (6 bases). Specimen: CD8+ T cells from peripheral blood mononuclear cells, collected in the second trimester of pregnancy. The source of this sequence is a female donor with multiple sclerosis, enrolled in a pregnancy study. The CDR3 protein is CASRGTKTNTEAFF. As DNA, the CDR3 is TGTGCCAGTAGAGGGACAAAGACGAACACTGAAGCTTTCTTT. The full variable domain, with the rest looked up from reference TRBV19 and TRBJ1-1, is DGGITQSPKYLFRKEGQNVTLSCEQNLNHDAMYWYRQDPGQGLRLIYYSQIVNDFQKGDIAEGYSVSREKKESFPLTVTSAQKNPTAFYLCASRGTKTNTEAFFGQGTRLTVV.